This TCR beta chain originates from a study of blood T cells in healthy people across ages. Through a sample-barcoded 5' primer and a J-beta primer mix, a second PCR was run for roughly 6 to 11 cycles. TCRdb reprocessed the 5' RACE reads via MiXCR and lists one record per CDR3 protein. Among around 1.1 million distinct CDR3 sequences listed, around two fifths were seen once. The CDR3 runs 11 residues. The germline V gene has CDR1 DFQATT and CDR2 SNEGSKA (reference sequence). Trimming cost V 3 bases and J 7 bases, with 10 bases left between them. Concerning this clonotype: Its antigen is currently unknown.

Study observations and caveats: Because sorting was not performed, PBMCs prevented conclusive naive versus antigen-experienced comparison.

Sequenced material: blood. The clonotype comes from a man between 18 and 35 years old in good health. The chain has TRBV20-1 and TRBJ2-7, with unresolved D. The CDR3 here is CSARGYNEQYF. CDR3 nucleotides: TGCAGTGCTAGGGGCTACAATGAGCAGTACTTC.